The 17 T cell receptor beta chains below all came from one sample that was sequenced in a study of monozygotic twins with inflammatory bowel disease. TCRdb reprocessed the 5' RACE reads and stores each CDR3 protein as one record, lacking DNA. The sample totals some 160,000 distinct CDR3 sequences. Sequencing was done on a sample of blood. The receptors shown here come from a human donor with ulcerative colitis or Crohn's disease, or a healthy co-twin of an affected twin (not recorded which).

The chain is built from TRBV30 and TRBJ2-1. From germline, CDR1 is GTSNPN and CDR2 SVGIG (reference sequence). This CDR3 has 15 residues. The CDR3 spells CAWSPWQVIYNEQFF.

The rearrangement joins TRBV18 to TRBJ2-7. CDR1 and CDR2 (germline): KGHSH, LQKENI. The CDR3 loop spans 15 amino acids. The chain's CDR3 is CASSPPSGGTYEQYF.

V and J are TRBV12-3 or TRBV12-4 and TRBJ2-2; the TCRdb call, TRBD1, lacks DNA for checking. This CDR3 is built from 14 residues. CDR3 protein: CASSGTENTGELFF.

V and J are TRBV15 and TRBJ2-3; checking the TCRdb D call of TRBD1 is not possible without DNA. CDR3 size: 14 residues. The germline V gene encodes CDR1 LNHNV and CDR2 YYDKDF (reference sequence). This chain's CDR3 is CATSRDVGADTQYF. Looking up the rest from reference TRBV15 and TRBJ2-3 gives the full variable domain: DAMVIQNPRYQVTQFGKPVTLSCSQTLNHNVMYWYQQKSSQAPKLLFHYYDKDFNNEADTPDNFQSRRPNTSFCFLDIRSPGLGDTAMYLCATSRDVGADTQYFGPGTRLTVL.

The CDR3 here is CAWSGVQGRYTF. The rearrangement uses TRBV30 and TRBJ1-2; checking the TCRdb D call of TRBD1 is not possible without DNA. Germline V gene data show CDR1 as GTSNPN and CDR2 as SVGIG (reference sequence). This CDR3 comprises 12 residues.

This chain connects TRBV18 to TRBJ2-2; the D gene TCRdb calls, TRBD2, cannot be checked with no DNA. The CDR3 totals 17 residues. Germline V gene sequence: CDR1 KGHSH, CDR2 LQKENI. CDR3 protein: CASSPKREPWDTGELFF. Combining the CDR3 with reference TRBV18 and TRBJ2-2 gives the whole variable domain NAGVMQNPRHLVRRRGQEARLRCSPMKGHSHVYWYRQLPEEGLKFMVYLQKENIIDESGMPKERFSAEFPKEGPSILRIQQVVRGDSAAYFCASSPKREPWDTGELFFGEGSRLTVL.

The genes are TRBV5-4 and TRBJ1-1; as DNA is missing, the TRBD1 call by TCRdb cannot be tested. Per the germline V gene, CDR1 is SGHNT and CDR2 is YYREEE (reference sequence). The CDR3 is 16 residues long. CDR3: CASSTVWGDLNTEAFF.

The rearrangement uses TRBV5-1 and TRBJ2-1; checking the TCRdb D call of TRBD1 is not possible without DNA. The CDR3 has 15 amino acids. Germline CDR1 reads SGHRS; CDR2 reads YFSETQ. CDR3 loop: CASTRRGESDNEQFF.

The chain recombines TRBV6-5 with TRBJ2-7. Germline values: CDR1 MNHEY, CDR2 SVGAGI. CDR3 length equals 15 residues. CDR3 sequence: CASSYSSNRAYEQYF.

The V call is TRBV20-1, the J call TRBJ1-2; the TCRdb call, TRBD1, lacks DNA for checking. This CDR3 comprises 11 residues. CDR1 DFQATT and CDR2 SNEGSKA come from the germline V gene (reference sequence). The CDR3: CSAREGVGYTF.

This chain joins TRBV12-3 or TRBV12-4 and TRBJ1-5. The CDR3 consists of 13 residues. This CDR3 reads CASSQISGTTQHF.

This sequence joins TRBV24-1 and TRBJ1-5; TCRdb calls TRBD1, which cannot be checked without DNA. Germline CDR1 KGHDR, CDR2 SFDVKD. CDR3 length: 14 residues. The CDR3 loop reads CAARKQGYNQPQHF.

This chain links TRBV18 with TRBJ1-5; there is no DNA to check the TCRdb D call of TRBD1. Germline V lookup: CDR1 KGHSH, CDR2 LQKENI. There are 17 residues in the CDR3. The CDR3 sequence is CASSPLPLTGDNQPQHF.

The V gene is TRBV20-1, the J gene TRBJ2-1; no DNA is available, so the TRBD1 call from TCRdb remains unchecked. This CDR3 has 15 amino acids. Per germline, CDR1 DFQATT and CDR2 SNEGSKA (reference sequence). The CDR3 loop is CSPLGRVEVYNEQFF.

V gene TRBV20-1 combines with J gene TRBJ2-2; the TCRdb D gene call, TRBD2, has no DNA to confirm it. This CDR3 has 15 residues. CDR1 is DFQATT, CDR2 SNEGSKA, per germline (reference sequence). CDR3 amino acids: CSARTSDPNTGELFF.

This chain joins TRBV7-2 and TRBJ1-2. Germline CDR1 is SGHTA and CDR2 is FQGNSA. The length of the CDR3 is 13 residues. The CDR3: CASSLAPARGYTF.

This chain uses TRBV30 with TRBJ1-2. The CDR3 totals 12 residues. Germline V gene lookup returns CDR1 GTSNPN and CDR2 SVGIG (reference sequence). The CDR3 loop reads CAWSGDKYGYTF.